The T cell receptor beta chain under discussion was sequenced for a study of cytomegalovirus exposure and HLA in healthy donors. Regarding the study as a whole: Per a later analysis, HLA-associated TCR beta chains showed more clonal expansion than other, equally common TCR beta chains. Exclusion applied to some V segments, including TRBV6-2 and TRBV6-3, as they were indistinguishable.

The PCR employed 60 Vbeta primers together with 13 Jbeta primers. Study processing details: About 12 million shared chains were among the approximately 87 million unique TCR beta chains that a later analysis counted. TCRdb keeps only in-frame clones here, not all; method: immunoSEQ multiplex PCR. That table furnishes V, J and clone size, whereas the DNA furnished D and trimming. The sample has about 170,000 clones; roughly 84% are singletons. Comments on this clone: Its antigen is not known.

The CDR3 has 14 residues. Germline CDR1 and CDR2: SGHRS and YFSETQ. After removal of 9 bases from V and 4 bases from J, the junction contained 9 bases not matched to a gene. The chain combines TRBV5-1 with TRBJ2-3; TRBD1 aligns across 9 bases. The TCR sequence derives from a male donor in good health and CMV-seronegative. The specimen was PBMCs. CDR3 nucleotides: TGCGCCACCAGTGTGGGACAGGGTGCAGATACGCAGTATTTT. Protein: CATSVGQGADTQYF.